The T cell receptor beta chain described here comes from a study of PD-L1 blockade in urothelial cancer. The wider study: Once treatment had started, blood was analyzed at 3 weeks (second dose) and again at 6 weeks. Among blood samples, the median T cell count was about 130,000.

For each patient, 1 to 8 samples were obtained, pretreatment and on-treatment. Synthetic TCR analog templates were spiked into each PCR. TCRdb's copy holds only in-frame clones and misses some; the assay was immunoSEQ multiplex PCR. The data hold some 15,000 clones, with around nine tenths observed a single time. Trimming removed 3 bases at V and 2 bases at J, with 8 bases between. This CDR3 is 14 amino acids long. The V gene's germline CDR1 is KGHSH and CDR2 LQKENI. The chain carries TRBV18 and TRBJ1-3; no reliable D call. The starting material was PBMCs, obtained around atezolizumab (anti-PD-L1) treatment. This clonotype was obtained from a man aged 70 or older with urothelial cancer. The CDR3 nucleotides read TGTGCCAGCTCACCCAAGGGAGCTGGAAACACCATATATTTT. It yields the protein CASSPKGAGNTIYF.